These T cell receptor beta chains were read from a single sample in a study of T cell changes during pregnancy in multiple sclerosis. Sequencing was performed with immunoSEQ multiplex PCR; in TCRdb, only in-frame clones are kept and a portion is missing. The table includes about 50,000 clones, about 90% detected once. Sequenced here: CD4+ T cells from peripheral blood mononuclear cells, sampled after pregnancy. Receptors originate from a female donor with multiple sclerosis, enrolled in a pregnancy study. Both conserved end residues are part of each CDR3. A D gene is named only where the DNA matches it firmly. Clone size appears in some rows only: once, few, many, or a class for an expanded clone.

j_call: TRBJ2-7; clone_size: few; cdr3_length: 14; v_call: TRBV13; d_call: TRBD2; cdr3_nt: TGTGCCAGCAGCCCCGCTAGCGGGAGGCTCGAGCAGTACTTC; cdr3_aa: CASSPASGRLEQYF
j_call: TRBJ2-7; clone_size: NA; cdr3_length: 14; v_call: TRBV7-3; d_call: TRBD2; cdr3_nt: TGTGCCAGCAGCTTGCTAGCGGGATCGGGGGAGCAGTACTTC; cdr3_aa: CASSLLAGSGEQYF
j_call: TRBJ2-6; clone_size: NA; cdr3_length: 15; v_call: TRBV29-1; d_call: NA; cdr3_nt: TGCAGCGTGGGCCTGGATGTCTCTGGGGCCAACGTCCTGACTTTC; cdr3_aa: CSVGLDVSGANVLTF
j_call: TRBJ2-3; clone_size: NA; cdr3_length: 16; v_call: TRBV15; d_call: NA; cdr3_nt: TGTGCCACCAGCAGATTCGAAGCGGGGGCAGGGGGTACGCAGTATTTT; cdr3_aa: CATSRFEAGAGGTQYF
j_call: TRBJ1-1; clone_size: NA; cdr3_length: 14; v_call: TRBV6-1; d_call: NA; cdr3_nt: TGTGCCAGCAGTGAAGTCCCACTTCCACCAAATTTGGTCTTT; cdr3_aa: CASSEVPLPPNLVF
j_call: TRBJ2-2; clone_size: NA; cdr3_length: 13; v_call: TRBV10-3; d_call: NA; cdr3_nt: TGTGCCATCAGTGAGTTAGCCACCGGGGAGCTGTTTTTT; cdr3_aa: CAISELATGELFF
j_call: TRBJ2-6; clone_size: NA; cdr3_length: 18; v_call: TRBV5-1; d_call: NA; cdr3_nt: TGCGCCAGCAGCTTGGGCCTGTCAGTAAACTCTGGGGCCAACGTCCTGACTTTC; cdr3_aa: CASSLGLSVNSGANVLTF
j_call: TRBJ2-5; clone_size: NA; cdr3_length: 13; v_call: TRBV6-1; d_call: NA; cdr3_nt: TGTGCCAGCAGTGAAGATTGGCCGGCGGCCCAGTACTTC; cdr3_aa: CASSEDWPAAQYF
j_call: TRBJ2-1; clone_size: once; cdr3_length: 15; v_call: TRBV11-2; d_call: NA; cdr3_nt: TGTGCCAGCAGCCAATCCAGGGGCCGCTACAATGAGCAGTTCTTC; cdr3_aa: CASSQSRGRYNEQFF
j_call: TRBJ1-1; clone_size: NA; cdr3_length: 15; v_call: TRBV7-3; d_call: NA; cdr3_nt: TGTGCCAGCAGCTTAACGGCAGCGGTGAACACTGAAGCTTTCTTT; cdr3_aa: CASSLTAAVNTEAFF
j_call: TRBJ2-2; clone_size: NA; cdr3_length: 16; v_call: TRBV7-9; d_call: NA; cdr3_nt: TGTGCCAGCAGCTTTTCGCTAGCGAAGAACACCGGGGAGCTGTTTTTT; cdr3_aa: CASSFSLAKNTGELFF
j_call: TRBJ2-1; clone_size: few; cdr3_length: 13; v_call: TRBV10-3; d_call: TRBD2; cdr3_nt: TGTGCCGGGGGTGAGCGGGAGAGTAGTGAGCAGTTCTTC; cdr3_aa: CAGGERESSEQFF
j_call: TRBJ2-7; clone_size: NA; cdr3_length: 16; v_call: TRBV12-2; d_call: NA; cdr3_nt: TGTGCAAGTCGCTTAGAGGGGCCGGAGGGCGCCTACGAGCAGTACTTC; cdr3_aa: CASRLEGPEGAYEQYF
j_call: TRBJ2-6; clone_size: NA; cdr3_length: 13; v_call: TRBV5-4; d_call: NA; cdr3_nt: TGTGCCAGCAGCTTCGTTGGGGCCAACGTCCTGACTTTC; cdr3_aa: CASSFVGANVLTF
j_call: TRBJ2-7; clone_size: once; cdr3_length: 14; v_call: TRBV7-2; d_call: TRBD2; cdr3_nt: TGTGCCAGCAGCTTAGGACTAGCGTCATACGAGCAGTACTTC; cdr3_aa: CASSLGLASYEQYF
j_call: TRBJ2-1; clone_size: NA; cdr3_length: 13; v_call: TRBV19; d_call: TRBD1; cdr3_nt: TGTGCCAGTAGTAGGGACAGGGGTATTGAGCAGTTCTTC; cdr3_aa: CASSRDRGIEQFF
j_call: TRBJ2-5; clone_size: once; cdr3_length: 13; v_call: TRBV19; d_call: TRBD1; cdr3_nt: TGTGCCAGTAGTACAGGGGGCCCAGAGACCCAGTACTTC; cdr3_aa: CASSTGGPETQYF
j_call: TRBJ2-7; clone_size: NA; cdr3_length: 13; v_call: TRBV19; d_call: TRBD2; cdr3_nt: TGTGCCAGTAGACTCCCCGGGACTATGGAGCAGTACTTC; cdr3_aa: CASRLPGTMEQYF
j_call: TRBJ1-2; clone_size: NA; cdr3_length: 13; v_call: TRBV2; d_call: TRBD1; cdr3_nt: TGTGCCAGCACGGGACAGCGTAACTATGGCTACACCTTC; cdr3_aa: CASTGQRNYGYTF
j_call: TRBJ2-2; clone_size: NA; cdr3_length: 14; v_call: TRBV9; d_call: NA; cdr3_nt: TGTGCCAGCAGTCGTCGCGGAGGCACCGGGGAGCTGTTTTTT; cdr3_aa: CASSRRGGTGELFF
j_call: TRBJ2-1; clone_size: NA; cdr3_length: 15; v_call: TRBV4-2; d_call: NA; cdr3_nt: TGTGCCAGCAGCCAAGAGGAGGGGAAAAGCGATGAGCAGTTCTTC; cdr3_aa: CASSQEEGKSDEQFF
j_call: TRBJ2-2; clone_size: NA; cdr3_length: 16; v_call: TRBV6-5; d_call: TRBD2; cdr3_nt: TGTGCCAGCAGTTCTCCTAGCGGGAGTCCCTCCGGGGAGCTGTTTTTT; cdr3_aa: CASSSPSGSPSGELFF
j_call: TRBJ2-5; clone_size: NA; cdr3_length: 11; v_call: TRBV20-1; d_call: NA; cdr3_nt: TGCAGTGCGAGAACCGGGGAGACCCAGTACTTC; cdr3_aa: CSARTGETQYF
j_call: TRBJ1-1; clone_size: NA; cdr3_length: 14; v_call: TRBV9; d_call: NA; cdr3_nt: TGTGCCAGCAGCGTTGTCGACAGGAACACTGAAGCTTTCTTT; cdr3_aa: CASSVVDRNTEAFF
j_call: TRBJ1-1; clone_size: NA; cdr3_length: 18; v_call: TRBV18; d_call: NA; cdr3_nt: TGTGCCAGCTCACCAAGGCTCCACGGCGGGGGAATGAACACTGAAGCTTTCTTT; cdr3_aa: CASSPRLHGGGMNTEAFF
j_call: TRBJ1-1; clone_size: NA; cdr3_length: 14; v_call: TRBV6-1; d_call: TRBD1; cdr3_nt: TGTGCCAGCAGCCTGACAGGGAAAGTAACTGAAGCTTTCTTT; cdr3_aa: CASSLTGKVTEAFF
j_call: TRBJ2-1; clone_size: few; cdr3_length: 16; v_call: TRBV9; d_call: TRBD2; cdr3_nt: TGTGCCAGCAGCGTCCGGAGCGGGAGTTCCTACAATGAGCAGTTCTTC; cdr3_aa: CASSVRSGSSYNEQFF
j_call: TRBJ2-2; clone_size: once; cdr3_length: 12; v_call: TRBV25-1; d_call: NA; cdr3_nt: TGTGCCAGTAAATGGAGCACCGGGGAGCTGTTTTTT; cdr3_aa: CASKWSTGELFF
j_call: TRBJ2-4; clone_size: NA; cdr3_length: 16; v_call: TRBV18; d_call: TRBD1; cdr3_nt: TGTGCCAGCTCACACCGGGACAGTATAGCCAAAAACATTCAGTACTTC; cdr3_aa: CASSHRDSIAKNIQYF
j_call: TRBJ1-4; clone_size: NA; cdr3_length: 14; v_call: TRBV5-1; d_call: NA; cdr3_nt: TGCGCCAGCAGCTCAGGGTTAACTAATGAAAAACTGTTTTTT; cdr3_aa: CASSSGLTNEKLFF
j_call: TRBJ2-3; clone_size: NA; cdr3_length: 11; v_call: TRBV2; d_call: NA; cdr3_nt: TGTGCCAGCAGGAGTACAGATACGCAGTATTTT; cdr3_aa: CASRSTDTQYF
j_call: TRBJ2-3; clone_size: NA; cdr3_length: 14; v_call: TRBV2; d_call: TRBD1; cdr3_nt: TGTGCCAGCAAAGGACAGGGGGTCGCAGATACGCAGTATTTT; cdr3_aa: CASKGQGVADTQYF
j_call: TRBJ2-3; clone_size: NA; cdr3_length: 17; v_call: TRBV28; d_call: TRBD2; cdr3_nt: TGTGCCAGCAGTTTCCCATTTAGCGGGAGAGAAACAGATACGCAGTATTTT; cdr3_aa: CASSFPFSGRETDTQYF
j_call: TRBJ2-7; clone_size: NA; cdr3_length: 13; v_call: TRBV28; d_call: NA; cdr3_nt: TGTGCCAGCAGGACAGGAGGAACCTACGAGCAGTACTTC; cdr3_aa: CASRTGGTYEQYF
j_call: TRBJ2-5; clone_size: NA; cdr3_length: 13; v_call: TRBV18; d_call: NA; cdr3_nt: TGTGCCAGCTCACCCGTTCCCCGGGAGACCCAGTACTTC; cdr3_aa: CASSPVPRETQYF
j_call: TRBJ2-7; clone_size: once; cdr3_length: 16; v_call: TRBV7-2; d_call: TRBD1; cdr3_nt: TGTGCCAGCAGCTTAGTCCGGGGGACAGGGGCCGGGGAGCAGTACTTC; cdr3_aa: CASSLVRGTGAGEQYF
j_call: TRBJ2-3; clone_size: NA; cdr3_length: 17; v_call: TRBV9; d_call: TRBD2; cdr3_nt: TGTGCCAGCAGCGTCGGGACTAGCGGGAGGGCCATAGATACGCAGTATTTT; cdr3_aa: CASSVGTSGRAIDTQYF
j_call: TRBJ2-2; clone_size: NA; cdr3_length: 17; v_call: TRBV10-3; d_call: NA; cdr3_nt: TGTGCCATCACCGCCGGGGGAGGGGGAATTTTGTCGGGGGAGCTGTTTTTT; cdr3_aa: CAITAGGGGILSGELFF
j_call: TRBJ2-7; clone_size: NA; cdr3_length: 16; v_call: TRBV7-2; d_call: TRBD2; cdr3_nt: TGTGCCAGCAGCTGGTGGACTAGCGGGAGTTCCCACGAGCAGTACTTC; cdr3_aa: CASSWWTSGSSHEQYF
j_call: TRBJ2-7; clone_size: NA; cdr3_length: 17; v_call: TRBV5-4; d_call: TRBD1; cdr3_nt: TGTGCCAGCAGCACCGGGACAGGGGTGGGAGGCCTCTACGAGCAGTACTTC; cdr3_aa: CASSTGTGVGGLYEQYF
j_call: TRBJ2-5; clone_size: NA; cdr3_length: 13; v_call: TRBV7-2; d_call: NA; cdr3_nt: TGTGCCAGCAGCCTCAATCGGGGGGAGACCCAGTACTTC; cdr3_aa: CASSLNRGETQYF
j_call: TRBJ1-2; clone_size: NA; cdr3_length: 15; v_call: TRBV2; d_call: NA; cdr3_nt: TGTGCCAGCAGTGTTGGGAAGGGGGACAACTATGGCTACACCTTC; cdr3_aa: CASSVGKGDNYGYTF
j_call: TRBJ2-2; clone_size: NA; cdr3_length: 15; v_call: TRBV11-3; d_call: TRBD1; cdr3_nt: TGTGCCAGCAGCCAACTAACAGGGGTGTCCGGGGAGCTGTTTTTT; cdr3_aa: CASSQLTGVSGELFF
j_call: TRBJ2-3; clone_size: NA; cdr3_length: 15; v_call: TRBV28; d_call: NA; cdr3_nt: TGTGCCAGCAGTTTGTACAGAGTCAAAGCAGATACGCAGTATTTT; cdr3_aa: CASSLYRVKADTQYF
j_call: TRBJ1-2; clone_size: NA; cdr3_length: 13; v_call: TRBV28; d_call: NA; cdr3_nt: TGTGCCAGCAGCTCCCCCGCGGTCCCAAGCTACACCTTC; cdr3_aa: CASSSPAVPSYTF
j_call: TRBJ2-7; clone_size: NA; cdr3_length: 14; v_call: TRBV28; d_call: TRBD1; cdr3_nt: TGTGCCAGCAGTTTAGTGACAGGGCCTTACGAGCAGTACTTC; cdr3_aa: CASSLVTGPYEQYF